Below are 11 T cell receptor beta chains sequenced from a single sample in a study of shared clonotypes between healthy human individuals. Assay: immunoSEQ multiplex PCR; the TCRdb copy retains only in-frame clones and omits some. The table has around 1.6 million clones, 95% to 99% seen once. Sequenced: naive CD4+ T cells sorted from blood. Subset: CD45RA+ positively selected. These receptors were obtained from a man aged 25 to 40 in good health.

The J gene is TRBJ1-1, the V gene TRBV28; D is undetermined. Germline V gene data show CDR1 as MDHEN and CDR2 as SYDVKM. The CDR3 covers 13 residues. Between the trimmed V and J ends, which lost 5 bases and 0 bases, there was a span of 7 bases. This chain's CDR3 is CASSARLNTEAFF. The CDR3 nucleotides are TGTGCCAGCAGTGCGCGACTGAACACTGAAGCTTTCTTT.

This chain joins TRBV27 and TRBJ2-7, with 11 bases that match TRBD2. Losses at the gene ends were 5 bases for V and 4 bases for J; bases not matched to a gene: 7. The CDR3 has 15 residues. Germline assignment: CDR1 MNHEY and CDR2 SMNVEV (reference sequence). The CDR3 DNA reads TGTGCCAGCAGTATTGGGACTAGCGGCAGATACGAGCAGTACTTC. Its protein is CASSIGTSGRYEQYF.

The chain links TRBV29-1 to TRBJ2-7; D not resolved. This CDR3 spans 13 amino acids. V was cut by 4 bases and J by 4 bases, with 14 bases left in between. Germline CDR1 and CDR2: SQVTM and ANQGSEA. The chain's CDR3 is CSVVVLSRYEQYF. As DNA, the CDR3 is TGCAGCGTTGTTGTGTTAAGTAGGTACGAGCAGTACTTC.

V and J are TRBV5-1 and TRBJ1-1; perhaps TRBD1 as D (5 bases). V lost 4 bases and J 3 bases, leaving 16 bases between the germline ends. This CDR3 is 15 amino acids long. Germline values: CDR1 SGHRS, CDR2 YFSETQ. CDR3 sequence reads: CASSPRTFLDTEAFF. Written as DNA, the CDR3 is TGCGCCAGCAGCCCACGGACATTTTTGGACACTGAAGCTTTCTTT.

CDR3 in DNA: TGTGCCAGCAGCCTTCGCCGGGGGTTTAGCACAGATACGCAGTATTTT. The encoded protein is CASSLRRGFSTDTQYF. This chain links TRBV11-2 with TRBJ2-3, with a weak D call TRBD2 (6 bases). The V end lost 5 bases, the J end lost 0 bases, and 15 bases lay between the germline ends. Looked up from germline, CDR1 is SGHAT and CDR2 is FQNNGV. The CDR3 length is 16 residues.

The genes are TRBV28 and TRBJ1-1; 7 bases align to TRBD1. The CDR3 runs 15 residues. Unmatched junction bases numbered 9, after V lost 7 bases and J lost 1 base. Germline assignment: CDR1 MDHEN and CDR2 SYDVKM. The CDR3 reads CASTSTGISNTEAFF. The DNA for the CDR3 is TGTGCCAGCACCTCGACAGGGATATCGAACACTGAAGCTTTCTTT.

The chain uses TRBV6-1 and TRBJ2-7; D is undetermined. Trimming shortened V by 0 bases and J by 0 bases, and 3 bases separated the two germline ends. The CDR3 runs 13 residues. Looked up from germline, CDR1 is MNHNS and CDR2 is SASEGT. The DNA of the CDR3 is TGTGCCAGCAGTGAAGCGGCCTCCTACGAGCAGTACTTC. It encodes CASSEAASYEQYF.

As concerns this clone: Other DNA sequences from this sample encode an identical CDR3 as well. The V gene is TRBV7-9, the J gene TRBJ2-7; the match to TRBD1 covers 7 bases. Trimming removed 1 base from V and 3 bases from J; junction bases left unmatched: 3. There are 14 residues in the CDR3. CDR1 SEHNR and CDR2 FQNEAQ come from the germline V gene (reference sequence). The CDR3 nucleotides are TGTGCCAGCAGCTTAGGTCAGGGGGTCTACGAGCAGTACTTC. Protein product: CASSLGQGVYEQYF.

This chain links TRBV4-1 with TRBJ2-1; 11 bases fit TRBD2. V was pared by 5 bases and J by 2 bases, with 2 bases of the junction left unmatched. Germline V gives CDR1 MGHRA, CDR2 YSYEKL. The length of the CDR3 is 15 residues. Here the CDR3 reads CASSTTSGTYNEQFF. CDR3 sequence (DNA): TGCGCCAGCAGCACGACTAGCGGGACCTACAATGAGCAGTTCTTC.

This clone was found once. The rearrangement links TRBV11-3 to TRBJ2-1; D not resolved. Trimming cost V 3 bases and J 4 bases, with 19 bases left between them. Looked up from germline, CDR1 is SGHNT and CDR2 is YENEEA. CDR3 length: 17 amino acids. CDR3 sequence (DNA): TGTGCCAGCAGCTTTATTTTAGTGTGTATTTTGTACAATGAGCAGTTCTTC. Translating it yields CASSFILVCILYNEQFF. The full variable domain, its missing parts supplied by reference TRBV11-3 and TRBJ2-1, is EAGVVQSPRYKIIEKKQPVAFWCNPISGHNTLYWYLQNLGQGPELLIRYENEEAVDDSQLPKDRFSAERLKGVDSTLKIQPAELGDSAVYLCASSFILVCILYNEQFFGPGTRLTVL.

The rearrangement links TRBV5-1 to TRBJ2-5, with D possibly TRBD1 on 6 matching bases. This CDR3 comprises 14 residues. Germline assignment: CDR1 SGHRS and CDR2 YFSETQ. V was shortened by 5 bases and J by 1 base, with 12 bases between the two germline ends. In DNA form, the CDR3 reads TGCGCCAGCAGTTCCAGGGGTGGCCAAGAGACCCAGTACTTC. It specifies CASSSRGGQETQYF.